This TCR beta chain was recorded in a study of T cell repertoires in cytomegalovirus infection. Study as a whole: A matching HLA type, together with CMV infection, was signaled by public TCR beta signatures.

TCRdb re-analysed the reads in MiXCR, keeping a single row per CDR3 protein. The data contain some 300,000 distinct CDR3 sequences, roughly a tenth of them singletons. Whole-study results and caveats: People with CMV and the relevant HLA were identified by cumulative public TCR beta family frequency. Clonotype analysis showed dominance of the ex vivo response by HLA-C-restricted CMV-specific TCR beta clonotypes.

For this clonotype: The antigen is undetermined.

Germline V gene data show CDR1 as DFQATT and CDR2 as SNEGSKA (reference sequence). The ends were cut back, 1 base at V and 1 base at J, with 11 bases in the middle. This CDR3 region has 15 residues. The chain couples TRBV20-1 to TRBJ2-1; unclear D gene. Sequencing was carried out using PBMCs. The sequence was obtained from a human donor in good health (CMV status not recorded). Some clones in this sample may be carry-over from other donors' samples. The CDR3 nucleotides read TGCAGTGCTAGAGCGGGTGCGCGGTCCTACAATGAGCAGTTCTTC. Translated, it gives CSARAGARSYNEQFF.